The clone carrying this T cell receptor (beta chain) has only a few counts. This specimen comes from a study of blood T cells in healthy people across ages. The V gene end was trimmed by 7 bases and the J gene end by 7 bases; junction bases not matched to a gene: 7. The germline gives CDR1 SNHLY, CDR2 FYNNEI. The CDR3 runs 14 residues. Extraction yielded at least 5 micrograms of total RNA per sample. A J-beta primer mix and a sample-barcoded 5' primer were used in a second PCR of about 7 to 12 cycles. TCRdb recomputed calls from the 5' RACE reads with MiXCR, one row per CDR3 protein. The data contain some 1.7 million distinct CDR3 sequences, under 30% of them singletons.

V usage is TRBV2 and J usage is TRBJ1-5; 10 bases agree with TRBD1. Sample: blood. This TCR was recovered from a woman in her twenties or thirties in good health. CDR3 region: CASKGTGAKQPQHF. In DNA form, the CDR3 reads TGTGCCAGCAAAGGGACAGGGGCGAAACAGCCCCAGCATTTT.